This T cell receptor (beta chain) was captured in a study of control samples from healthy donors and cancer patients. V was pared by 3 bases and J by 7 bases, with 7 bases of the junction left unmatched. The germline V gene encodes CDR1 SGDLS and CDR2 YYNGEE. The CDR3 is 15 amino acids. Here immunoSEQ multiplex PCR was the method, and the copy in TCRdb shows in-frame clones only, minus some. Of 65,000 to 90,000 clones detected, over 90% appear once; the ten largest clones hold 2.5% to 3%. The receptor was derived from a woman in her twenties or thirties in good health. Sequenced material: blood. The rearrangement joins TRBV9 to TRBJ2-2, with 9 bases matching TRBD1. The CDR3 here is CASSGWTGAGGELFF. In DNA form, the CDR3 reads TGTGCCAGCAGCGGGTGGACAGGGGCCGGCGGGGAGCTGTTTTTT.